Each of the 13 T cell receptor beta chains below was sequenced from the same sample in a study of post-analysis software for immune sequencing data. Study-wide findings and caveats: A handful of TRBV segments (TRBV5-6, TRBV5-1 and TRBV20-1 among them) occurred more frequently in patients than in controls.

Presence of unique molecular identifiers characterized the TCR beta cDNA libraries. TCRdb processed the PCR reads anew with MiXCR; each CDR3 protein has one entry. The sample shows roughly 580,000 distinct CDR3 sequences, roughly two fifths of them seen only once. These TCRs' antigens remain unknown. The sample comprised blood. The source of these receptors is a girl aged 5 to 17 with multiple sclerosis.

This clonotype has more than one count but fewer than ten. The chain couples TRBV7-2 to TRBJ2-1, with 8 bases lining up with TRBD2. CDR3 length equals 15 residues. With 5 bases clipped from V and 6 bases from J, the junction kept 9 bases outside the gene matches. CDR1 and CDR2 from the germline V gene are SGHTA and FQGNSA. DNA of the CDR3: TGTGCCAGCAGCCAGAGCCGGCTAGCGGGCAATGAGCAGTTCTTC. This encodes CASSQSRLAGNEQFF.

This clonotype was recorded a few times. This rearrangement joins TRBV5-1 to TRBJ2-3, with 9 bases lining up with TRBD1. Unmatched junction bases numbered 3, after V lost 2 bases and J lost 5 bases. CDR3 length: 14 residues. Germline CDR1 is SGHRS and CDR2 is YFSETQ. CDR3 sequence: CASSFDRGEDTQYF. CDR3 in DNA: TGCGCCAGCAGCTTCGACAGGGGGGAAGATACGCAGTATTTT.

The chain has TRBV5-1 and TRBJ2-7; 10 bases line up with TRBD1. Germline CDR1 reads SGHRS; CDR2 reads YFSETQ. V dropped 4 bases and J dropped 0; count of bases not matched to a gene: 13. CDR3 length: 18 residues. In DNA form, the CDR3 reads TGCGCCAGCAGCCCCATCGCCCCCGGACAGGGGGTCTCCTACGAGCAGTACTTC. Amino acids: CASSPIAPGQGVSYEQYF.

The chain carries TRBV2 and TRBJ2-5, with D perhaps given as TRBD1 or TRBD2 (5 bases each). The CDR3 spans 14 residues. Trimming shortened V by 3 bases and J by 10 bases, and 18 bases separated the two germline ends. Germline V gene lookup returns CDR1 SNHLY and CDR2 FYNNEI. CDR3 sequence reads: CASSERSGGPFQYF. The CDR3 coding sequence is TGTGCCAGCAGTGAGCGGAGTGGGGGTCCCTTCCAGTACTTC.

This chain joins TRBV4-1 and TRBJ2-1; D not certain. Germline V CDR1 and CDR2: MGHRA, YSYEKL. The CDR3 sequence is 12 residues long. V was pared by 6 bases and J by 8 bases, with 11 bases between. As DNA, the CDR3 is TGCGCCAGCAGAAACTATGGGGATGAGCAGTTCTTC. Encoded protein: CASRNYGDEQFF.

This chain joins TRBV6-5 and TRBJ2-1; 7 positions match TRBD2. The J segment lost 3 bases and the V segment lost 7 bases, leaving 9 bases of the junction unmatched. Germline assignment: CDR1 MNHEY and CDR2 SVGAGI. This CDR3 has 15 residues. CDR3 region: CASKPAGALYNEQFF. The CDR3 region has the DNA TGTGCCAGCAAACCGGCGGGAGCCCTCTACAATGAGCAGTTCTTC.

This clonotype was seen a handful of times. V gene TRBV5-1 combines with J gene TRBJ2-5, with 12 bases fitting TRBD2. The CDR3 runs to 14 residues. Germline V lookup: CDR1 SGHRS, CDR2 YFSETQ. The V segment lost 4 bases and the J segment 5 bases; nucleotides outside the gene matches: 3. The CDR3 is CASSTLAGGETQYF. The CDR3 DNA follows: TGCGCCAGCAGCACCCTAGCGGGAGGGGAGACCCAGTACTTC.

This clonotype was seen a few times. V is TRBV27 and J is TRBJ2-7; D ambiguous. This CDR3 spans 14 amino acids. In germline, CDR1 is MNHEY, CDR2 SMNVEV (reference sequence). Deletions cut 5 bases from V and 2 bases from J, with 13 bases between. For the CDR3, the DNA is TGTGCCAGCAGTCCGAATAAGGTCCCCTACGAGCAGTACTTC. The encoded protein is CASSPNKVPYEQYF.

CDR3 residues: CASSENAGQFSTDTQYF. CDR3 nucleotides: TGTGCCAGCAGCGAGAACGCGGGACAGTTCAGCACAGATACGCAGTATTTT. The rearrangement joins TRBV9 to TRBJ2-3, with a tentative D call TRBD1 (7 bases). Germline loops: CDR1 SGDLS, CDR2 YYNGEE. The CDR3 covers 17 residues. V shed 3 bases and J shed 0 bases, with 17 bases lying between them.

This rearrangement joins TRBV10-3 to TRBJ2-7; TRBD2 agrees at 8 bases. Unmatched junction bases numbered 4, after V lost 0 bases and J lost 6 bases. The CDR3 sequence is 14 residues long. Germline V gene data show CDR1 as ENHRY and CDR2 as SYGVKD. DNA of the CDR3: TGTGCCATCAGTGAGTCGAACGGGAGGGCCGAGCAGTACTTC. Its translation: CAISESNGRAEQYF.

The chain is built from TRBV15 and TRBJ1-2; TRBD1 might be the D (5 bases). V was cut by 5 bases and J by 4 bases, with 20 bases left in between. The CDR3 has 16 amino acids. Germline CDR1 LNHNV, CDR2 YYDKDF (reference sequence). As DNA, the CDR3 is TGTGCCACCAGCCTGCCTGATTCCCGGGACCGCTATGGCTACACCTTC. This codes for CATSLPDSRDRYGYTF.

This clonotype was counted a single time. This chain links TRBV7-2 with TRBJ2-1, with TRBD2 matching over 15 bases. V lost 5 bases, J lost 4 bases, and 3 bases stayed unmatched. The CDR3 runs 16 residues. The V gene's germline CDR1 is SGHTA and CDR2 FQGNSA. In nucleotides, the CDR3 is TGTGCCAGCAGCCCAGGGACTAGCGGGAGGTACAATGAGCAGTTCTTC. Translated, it gives CASSPGTSGRYNEQFF. Full variable domain (remainder filled in from reference TRBV7-2 and TRBJ2-1): GAGVSQSPSNKVTEKGKDVELRCDPISGHTALYWYRQSLGQGLEFLIYFQGNSAPDKSGLPSDRFSAERTGGSVSTLTIQRTQQEDSAVYLCASSPGTSGRYNEQFFGPGTRLTVL.

The V gene is TRBV20-1, the J gene TRBJ1-1; D perhaps matches TRBD1 (6 bases). Trimming took off 6 bases at V and 5 bases at J, with 13 bases between the two ends. The CDR3 is 12 amino acids. Germline V gene data show CDR1 as DFQATT and CDR2 as SNEGSKA (reference sequence). The CDR3 reads CSAGGRGTEAFF. The CDR3 coding sequence is TGCAGTGCCGGGGGGCGGGGTACTGAAGCTTTCTTT.